One and the same sample provided the 27 T cell receptor beta chains below, sequenced in a study of cytomegalovirus exposure and HLA in healthy donors. 60 Vbeta and 13 Jbeta primers were used in PCR. Only in-frame clones appear in the TCRdb table, and some are missing; sequencing was by immunoSEQ multiplex PCR. The sample contains roughly 100,000 clones, about 69% of which appear only once. Sequencing input: PBMCs. All receptors derive from a human donor in good health.

For this clone: A read error may account for a junction end that differs from germline. V and J are TRBV27 and TRBJ1-5; D unresolved. Germline V gene data show CDR1 as MNHEY and CDR2 as SMNVEV (reference sequence). There are 14 residues in the CDR3. CDR3 coding DNA: TGTGCCAGCAGTTTGGGAGGGCAGAATCAGCTCCAGCATTTT. Protein sequence: CASSLGGQNQLQHF.

This chain links TRBV28 with TRBJ2-7, with 7 nucleotides matching TRBD1. This CDR3 is 14 amino acids long. Unmatched junction bases numbered 7, after V lost 7 bases and J lost 1 base. CDR1 and CDR2 from the germline V gene are MDHEN and SYDVKM. CDR3 residues: CASIAPGQSYEQYF. In DNA form, the CDR3 reads TGTGCCAGCATTGCTCCGGGACAGTCCTACGAGCAGTACTTC.

This chain connects TRBV27 to TRBJ2-1, with a tentative D call TRBD1 (8 bases). Germline V gene lookup returns CDR1 MNHEY and CDR2 SMNVEV (reference sequence). This CDR3 has 14 amino acids. Trimming took off 8 bases at V and 8 bases at J, with 19 bases between the two ends. The CDR3 is CASGGAGGIYEQFF. In nucleotides, the CDR3 is TGTGCCAGCGGGGGGGCAGGGGGCATCTATGAGCAGTTCTTC.

The gene calls are TRBV7-2 and TRBJ2-2, with 10 bases that match TRBD2. V was clipped by 4 bases and J by 1 base; unmatched bases: 0. CDR3 length: 15 amino acids. Germline V gene data show CDR1 as SGHTA and CDR2 as FQGNSA. CDR3: CASSSSGGNTGELFF. The CDR3 region has the DNA TGTGCCAGCAGCTCTAGCGGGGGGAACACCGGGGAGCTGTTTTTT. Full variable domain (rest looked up from reference TRBV7-2 and TRBJ2-2): GAGVSQSPSNKVTEKGKDVELRCDPISGHTALYWYRQSLGQGLEFLIYFQGNSAPDKSGLPSDRFSAERTGGSVSTLTIQRTQQEDSAVYLCASSSSGGNTGELFFGEGSRLTVL.

This clone was picked up a small number of times. The V and J genes are TRBV2 and TRBJ2-1, with D perhaps TRBD1 (6 bases). Germline-derived CDR1 and CDR2 are SNHLY and FYNNEI. The CDR3 length is 15 residues. The V gene lost 6 bases and the J gene lost 8 bases, with 20 bases spanning the gap. CDR3 in amino acids: CASRSAGVRNDEQFF. In DNA form, the CDR3 reads TGTGCCAGCAGATCGGCAGGGGTTCGAAACGATGAGCAGTTCTTC.

CDR3 nucleotides: TGTGCCTGGAGGGGACTAGCGGCCGGGGAGCTGTTTTTT. It is translated as CAWRGLAAGELFF. V usage is TRBV30 and J usage is TRBJ2-2, with 11 bases aligning to TRBD2. CDR1 is GTSNPN, CDR2 SVGIG, per germline (reference sequence). Trimming removed 3 bases from V and 6 bases from J; junction bases left unmatched: 0. The CDR3 has 13 amino acids.

The genes are TRBV5-1 and TRBJ2-1, with D unresolved. The CDR3 runs 14 residues. Germline V CDR1 and CDR2: SGHRS, YFSETQ. V lost 0 bases and J 1 base, leaving 5 bases between the germline ends. CDR3 protein: CASSLGGSYNEQFF. CDR3 nucleotide sequence: TGCGCCAGCAGCTTGGGCGGATCCTACAATGAGCAGTTCTTC.

V usage is TRBV9 and J usage is TRBJ1-2; D is unclear. This CDR3 has 16 amino acids. The ends were cut back, 0 bases at V and 4 bases at J, with 16 bases in the middle. CDR1 and CDR2 (germline): SGDLS, YYNGEE. The CDR3 sequence is CASSVAVGGEIYGYTF. The CDR3 nucleotides read TGTGCCAGCAGCGTAGCAGTGGGTGGAGAAATCTATGGCTACACCTTC. Full variable domain (missing parts from reference TRBV9 and TRBJ1-2): DSGVTQTPKHLITATGQRVTLRCSPRSGDLSVYWYQQSLDQGLQFLIQYYNGEERAKGNILERFSAQQFPDLHSELNLSSLELGDSALYFCASSVAVGGEIYGYTFGSGTRLTVV.

This clone was seen a handful of times. The chain couples TRBV27 to TRBJ2-7; possibly TRBD2 for D (5 bases). The CDR3 contains 11 residues. Germline V gene lookup returns CDR1 MNHEY and CDR2 SMNVEV (reference sequence). V lost 8 bases and J lost 8, with 13 bases in between. CDR3 sequence: CASQTTTKQYF. The CDR3 nucleotides read TGTGCCAGCCAGACTACTACGAAGCAGTACTTC.

The chain joins TRBV5-4 to TRBJ2-1; TRBD1 agrees at 7 bases. V was clipped by 4 bases and J by 4 bases; unmatched bases: 5. CDR1 and CDR2 (germline): SGHNT, YYREEE (reference sequence). This CDR3 comprises 14 residues. The CDR3 sequence is CASSDDRVYNEQFF. CDR3 nucleotides: TGTGCCAGCAGCGATGACAGGGTATACAATGAGCAGTTCTTC. The variable domain in full, completed from reference TRBV5-4 and TRBJ2-1, reads ETGVTQSPTHLIKTRGQQVTLRCSSQSGHNTVSWYQQALGQGPQFIFQYYREEENGRGNFPPRFSGLQFPNYSSELNVNALELDDSALYLCASSDDRVYNEQFFGPGTRLTVL.

The chain couples TRBV7-9 to TRBJ1-1, with a possible D match to TRBD1 (6 bases). The CDR3 covers 14 residues. Germline CDR1 reads SEHNR; CDR2 reads FQNEAQ (reference sequence). Trimming took 5 bases from V and 6 from J, leaving 16 bases between them. CDR3 residues: CASSRPGGWPEAFF. In DNA form, the CDR3 reads TGTGCCAGCAGCCGTCCGGGGGGCTGGCCTGAAGCTTTCTTT.

There are a few counts of this clone. The V and J genes are TRBV19 and TRBJ1-1, with D possibly being TRBD1 (5 bases). Trimming removed 10 bases at V and 3 bases at J, with 12 bases between. Germline V gives CDR1 LNHDA, CDR2 SQIVND (reference sequence). The length of the CDR3 is 12 residues. CDR3 loop: CATSDMDTEAFF. As DNA, the CDR3 is TGTGCCACCTCGGACATGGACACTGAAGCTTTCTTT.

V and J are TRBV27 and TRBJ2-1; 8 bases match TRBD2. Unmatched junction bases numbered 16, after V lost 5 bases and J lost 1 base. CDR1 and CDR2 from the germline V gene are MNHEY and SMNVEV (reference sequence). CDR3 length: 19 residues. The CDR3 loop reads CASSTTLAGSGSSYNEQFF. The CDR3 DNA reads TGTGCCAGCAGTACCACCCTAGCGGGCTCAGGGTCGTCCTACAATGAGCAGTTCTTC.

The chain has TRBV7-2 and TRBJ2-5; D uncertain. V lost 1 base and J 5 bases, leaving 8 bases between the germline ends. The CDR3 spans 13 residues. Germline values: CDR1 SGHTA, CDR2 FQGNSA. For the CDR3, the DNA is TGTGCCAGCAGCTTAGTCCACGGGGAGACCCAGTACTTC. The encoded protein is CASSLVHGETQYF.

This clone was found a few times. The V and J genes are TRBV7-9 and TRBJ2-1, with 12 positions matching TRBD2. The germline V gene encodes CDR1 SEHNR and CDR2 FQNEAQ (reference sequence). Germline trimming cut 5 bases from V and 8 bases from J; bases unmatched to any gene: 13. This CDR3 spans 17 amino acids. The CDR3 coding sequence is TGTGCCAGCAGCGCTACGACTAGCGGGAGACCCTGGTATGAGCAGTTCTTC. This encodes CASSATTSGRPWYEQFF.

This chain connects TRBV19 to TRBJ2-1; TRBD2 matches at 9 bases. CDR3 length: 19 residues. The V and J ends lost 3 bases and 7 bases, in that order; junction bases with no gene match: 19. Germline lookup yields CDR1 LNHDA and CDR2 SQIVND (reference sequence). The CDR3, as DNA: TGTGCCAGTAGTATGGGGGCTATGCGCGGGAGGGCCGGGAGGAATGAGCAGTTCTTC. This gives the protein CASSMGAMRGRAGRNEQFF.

The genes are TRBV7-9 and TRBJ2-7, with 7 bases that match TRBD2. CDR1 and CDR2 (germline): SEHNR, FQNEAQ (reference sequence). The CDR3 sequence is 14 residues long. The V and J ends lost 5 bases and 0 bases, in that order; junction bases with no gene match: 4. Here the CDR3 reads CASSPSGTSYEQYF. In DNA form, the CDR3 reads TGTGCCAGCAGCCCAAGCGGGACCTCCTACGAGCAGTACTTC.

The rearrangement uses TRBV6-1 and TRBJ1-2, with TRBD1 matching over 8 bases. The CDR3 is made up of 13 amino acids. V trimming: 4 bases; J trimming: 4 bases; junction bases outside the gene matches: 2. CDR1 is MNHNS, CDR2 SASEGT, per germline. CDR3 residues: CASSGGTGYGYTF. In nucleotides, the CDR3 is TGTGCCAGCAGTGGCGGGACAGGCTATGGCTACACCTTC.

The CDR3 sequence is CASSYRELSYEQYF. CDR3 sequence (DNA): TGTGCCAGCAGTTACAGGGAACTCTCTTACGAGCAGTACTTC. The chain couples TRBV2 to TRBJ2-7; D may be TRBD1 (6 bases). CDR1 SNHLY and CDR2 FYNNEI come from the germline V gene. CDR3 length: 14 residues. Trimming stripped 5 bases from V and 4 bases from J, with 15 bases between.

J is TRBJ2-7 and V is TRBV7-8; a possible D gene is TRBD2 (5 bases). CDR1 and CDR2 (germline): SGHVS, FQNEAQ. Trimming removed 1 base at V and 2 bases at J, with 12 bases between. The CDR3 contains 15 residues. The CDR3 here is CASSLGGRGTYEQYF. The CDR3 nucleotides read TGTGCCAGCAGCTTAGGAGGGCGAGGGACCTACGAGCAGTACTTC.

The count of this clone is one. The rearrangement uses TRBV6-1 and TRBJ2-7; weak D call: TRBD2 (5 bases). The CDR3 length is 14 residues. The ends were cut back, 5 bases at V and 3 bases at J, with 14 bases in the middle. Germline V gives CDR1 MNHNS, CDR2 SASEGT. CDR3 sequence (DNA): TGTGCCAGCAGTTTTCTAGACGGGGACTACGAGCAGTACTTC. Translation gives CASSFLDGDYEQYF.

CDR3 protein: CASSWDSGRAKLDTQYF. CDR3 sequence (DNA): TGTGCCAGCAGCTGGGATAGCGGGAGGGCCAAATTAGATACGCAGTATTTT. The chain has TRBV5-4 and TRBJ2-3; the match to TRBD2 covers 11 bases. This CDR3 has 17 residues. Germline V gene sequence: CDR1 SGHNT, CDR2 YYREEE (reference sequence). Trimming removed 3 bases from V and 5 bases from J; junction bases left unmatched: 11.

This clone was recorded once. J is TRBJ2-3 and V is TRBV5-4, with a weak D call TRBD1 (5 bases). Germline-derived CDR1 and CDR2 are SGHNT and YYREEE (reference sequence). The CDR3 has 12 amino acids. V dropped 5 bases and J dropped 5 bases, with 9 bases sitting between them. CDR3 in DNA: TGTGCCAGCAGGGGGCTCGGAGATACGCAGTATTTT. Amino acids: CASRGLGDTQYF.

This CDR3 reads CASRPVAGTNNEQFF. CDR3 DNA: TGTGCCAGCCGACCCGTAGCGGGGACAAACAATGAGCAGTTCTTC. The rearrangement uses TRBV6-1 and TRBJ2-1, with 8 bases identical to TRBD2. Germline V gene data show CDR1 as MNHNS and CDR2 as SASEGT. J lost 5 bases, V lost 8 bases, and 11 bases had no gene match. This CDR3 spans 15 amino acids.

This chain joins TRBV6-1 and TRBJ1-5, with a possible D match to TRBD1 (5 bases). V was pared by 5 bases and J by 3 bases, with 8 bases between. Looked up from germline, CDR1 is MNHNS and CDR2 is SASEGT. The CDR3 is 13 amino acids. CDR3: CASSWTNNQPQHF. CDR3 DNA sequence: TGTGCCAGCAGTTGGACAAACAATCAGCCCCAGCATTTT.

The chain combines TRBV7-9 with TRBJ2-5; maybe TRBD1 (5 bases). The CDR3 length is 13 residues. Germline CDR1 reads SEHNR; CDR2 reads FQNEAQ (reference sequence). V was shortened by 3 bases and J by 4 bases, with 9 bases between the two germline ends. CDR3 loop: CASSFRVAETQYF. The CDR3 DNA sequence: TGTGCCAGCAGCTTCAGGGTGGCAGAGACCCAGTACTTC.

The rearrangement uses TRBV7-9 and TRBJ2-2; 8 nucleotides agree with TRBD1. Germline-derived CDR1 and CDR2 are SEHNR and FQNEAQ (reference sequence). V was clipped by 4 bases and J by 5 bases; unmatched bases: 9. The CDR3 has 16 amino acids. The CDR3: CASSSAGTGRTGELFF. The CDR3 nucleotides read TGTGCCAGCAGCTCCGCCGGGACAGGACGTACCGGGGAGCTGTTTTTT.